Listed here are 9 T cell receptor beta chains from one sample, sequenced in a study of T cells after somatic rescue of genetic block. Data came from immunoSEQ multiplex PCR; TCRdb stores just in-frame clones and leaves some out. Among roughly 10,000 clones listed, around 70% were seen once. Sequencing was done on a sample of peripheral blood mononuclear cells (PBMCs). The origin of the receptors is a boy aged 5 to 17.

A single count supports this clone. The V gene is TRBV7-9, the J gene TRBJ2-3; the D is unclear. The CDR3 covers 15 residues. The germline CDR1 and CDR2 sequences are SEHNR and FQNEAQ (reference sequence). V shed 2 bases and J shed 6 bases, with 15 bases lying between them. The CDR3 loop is CASSLWVPVGDTQYF. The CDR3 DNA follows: TGTGCCAGCAGCTTATGGGTACCCGTTGGGGATACGCAGTATTTT.

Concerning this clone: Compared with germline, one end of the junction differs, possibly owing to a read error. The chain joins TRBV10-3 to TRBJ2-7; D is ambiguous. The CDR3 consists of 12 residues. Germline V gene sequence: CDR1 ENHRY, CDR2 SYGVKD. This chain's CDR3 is CVISESSSEQYF. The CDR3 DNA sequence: TGTGTCATCAGTGAGTCTTCCTCCGAGCAGTACTTC.

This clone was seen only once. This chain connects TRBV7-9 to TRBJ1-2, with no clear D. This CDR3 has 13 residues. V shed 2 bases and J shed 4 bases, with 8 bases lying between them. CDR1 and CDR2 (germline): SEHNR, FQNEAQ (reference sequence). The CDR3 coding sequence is TGTGCCAGCAGCTTATCGGGTAGCTATGGCTACACCTTC. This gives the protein CASSLSGSYGYTF.

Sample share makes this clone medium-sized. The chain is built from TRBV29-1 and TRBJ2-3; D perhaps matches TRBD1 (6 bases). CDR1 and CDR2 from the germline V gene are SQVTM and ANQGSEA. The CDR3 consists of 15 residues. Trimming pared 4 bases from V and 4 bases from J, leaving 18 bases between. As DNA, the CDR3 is TGCAGCGTTGGGGAAGGGGGACACTTTGCAGATACGCAGTATTTT. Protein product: CSVGEGGHFADTQYF.

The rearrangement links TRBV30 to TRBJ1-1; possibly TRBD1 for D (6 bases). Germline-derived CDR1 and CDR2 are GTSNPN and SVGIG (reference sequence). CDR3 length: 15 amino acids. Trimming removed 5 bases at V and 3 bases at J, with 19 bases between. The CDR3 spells CAWEGRRGQDTEAFF. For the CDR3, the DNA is TGTGCCTGGGAGGGGAGGCGGGGGCAAGACACTGAAGCTTTCTTT. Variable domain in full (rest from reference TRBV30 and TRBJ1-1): SQTIHQWPATLVQPVGSPLSLECTVEGTSNPNLYWYRQAAGRGLQLLFYSVGIGQISSEVPQNLSASRPQDRQFILSSKKLLLSDSGFYLCAWEGRRGQDTEAFFGQGTRLTVV.

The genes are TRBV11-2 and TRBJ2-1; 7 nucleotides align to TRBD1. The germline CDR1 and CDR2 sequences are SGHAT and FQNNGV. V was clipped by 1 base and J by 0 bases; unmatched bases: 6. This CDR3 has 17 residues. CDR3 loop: CASSLGRGFSSYNEQFF. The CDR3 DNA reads TGTGCCAGCAGCTTAGGCAGGGGGTTCAGCTCCTACAATGAGCAGTTCTTC.

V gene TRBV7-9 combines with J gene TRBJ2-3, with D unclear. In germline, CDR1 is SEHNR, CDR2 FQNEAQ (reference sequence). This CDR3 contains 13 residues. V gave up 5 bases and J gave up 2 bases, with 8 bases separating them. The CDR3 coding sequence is TGTGCCAGCAGCACCCCGTCCACAGATACGCAGTATTTT. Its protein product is CASSTPSTDTQYF.

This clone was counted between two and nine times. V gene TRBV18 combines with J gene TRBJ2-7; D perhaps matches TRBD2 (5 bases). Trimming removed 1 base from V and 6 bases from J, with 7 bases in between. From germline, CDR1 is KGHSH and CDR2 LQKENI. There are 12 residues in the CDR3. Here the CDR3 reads CASSPRGREQYF. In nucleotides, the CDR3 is TGTGCCAGCTCACCACGAGGGCGCGAGCAGTACTTC.

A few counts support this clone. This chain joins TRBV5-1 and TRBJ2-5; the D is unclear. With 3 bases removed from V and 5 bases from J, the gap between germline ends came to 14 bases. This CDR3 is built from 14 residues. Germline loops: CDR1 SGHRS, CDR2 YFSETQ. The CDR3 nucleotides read TGCGCCAGCAGCTGGTTCCCGGTGTCGGAGACCCAGTACTTC. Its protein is CASSWFPVSETQYF.